The clone carrying this T cell receptor beta chain was counted many times. What it recognizes is unknown. The time point denotes: healthy volunteer bleed at 2 weeks. Total RNA extraction was carried out from unfractionated whole blood. The sample comes from a study of human T cells and chemical hapten exposure. Study background: Variability of per-sample TCR yields stemmed mainly from small differences in pooled library volume. Overall study results and limits: Those TCRs sitting above 1 in 1000 frequency stayed the same with DPC sensitization.

One entry per CDR3 protein, called by TCRdb with MiXCR from the RACE reads. In the table there are about 45,000 distinct CDR3 sequences, 3.5% to 5% of which are singletons. Germline V lookup: CDR1 MNHEY, CDR2 SVGAGI. This CDR3 has 14 amino acids. V lost 2 bases and J 3 bases, leaving 9 bases between the germline ends. The receptor's source is a human donor in good health. Some clones in this sample may be carry-over from other donors' samples. The chain carries TRBV6-5 and TRBJ2-3, with D possibly being TRBD1 (6 bases). Specimen: whole blood. CDR3 coding DNA: TGTGCCAGCAGTTACGCACAGGGAACAGATACGCAGTATTTT. As protein: CASSYAQGTDTQYF.